This record covers a single TCR beta chain. As yet, its antigen is unknown. V was pared by 0 bases and J by 7 bases, with 3 bases between. The CDR3 loop spans 11 amino acids. The germline V gene has CDR1 SGHDT and CDR2 YYEEEE. These data belong to a study of CD4 T cells in relation to SARS-CoV-2 and coronaviruses. The repertoire was sequenced with immunoSEQ multiplex PCR; TCRdb's copy has only in-frame clones and lacks some. In the table there are tens of thousands of clones, roughly 80% of which are singletons. The rearrangement links TRBV5-6 to TRBJ2-3, with D hard to call. This clonotype was obtained from an adult with COVID-19. The sequenced sample consisted of memory CD4+ T cells from PBMCs, cultured in vitro. The CDR3 DNA reads TGTGCCAGCAGCTTGGACCATACGCAGTATTTT. Translation gives CASSLDHTQYF.